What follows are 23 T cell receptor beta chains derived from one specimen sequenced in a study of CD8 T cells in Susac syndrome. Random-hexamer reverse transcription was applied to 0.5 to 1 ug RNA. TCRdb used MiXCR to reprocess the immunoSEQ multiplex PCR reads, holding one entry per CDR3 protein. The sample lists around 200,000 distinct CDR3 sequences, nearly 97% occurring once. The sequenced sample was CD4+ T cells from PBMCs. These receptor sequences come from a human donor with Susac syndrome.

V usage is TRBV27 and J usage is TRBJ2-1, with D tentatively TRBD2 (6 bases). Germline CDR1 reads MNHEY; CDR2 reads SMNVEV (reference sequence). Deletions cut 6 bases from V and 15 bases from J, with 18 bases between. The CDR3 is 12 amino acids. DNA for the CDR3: TGTGCCAGCAGCGGGGGACCGACTGGGCGGTTCTTC. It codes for CASSGGPTGRFF.

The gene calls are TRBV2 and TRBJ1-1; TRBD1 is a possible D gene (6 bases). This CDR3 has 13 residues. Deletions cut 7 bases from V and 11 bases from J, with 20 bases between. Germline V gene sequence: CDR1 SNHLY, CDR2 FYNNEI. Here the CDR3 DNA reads TGTGCCAGCAACCTACAGGGCGGGCTCGGCGCTTTCTTT. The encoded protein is CASNLQGGLGAFF.

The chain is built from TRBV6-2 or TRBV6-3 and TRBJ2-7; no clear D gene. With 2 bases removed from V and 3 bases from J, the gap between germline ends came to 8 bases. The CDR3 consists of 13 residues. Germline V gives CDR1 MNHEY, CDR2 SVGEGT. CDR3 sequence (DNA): TGTGCCAGCAGTTACCGGGTCCACTACGAGCAGTACTTC. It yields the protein CASSYRVHYEQYF.

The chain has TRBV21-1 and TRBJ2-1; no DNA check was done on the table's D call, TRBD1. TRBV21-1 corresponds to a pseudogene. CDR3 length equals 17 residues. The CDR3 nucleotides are TGTGCCAGCAGCAAAGCCGGGACAGATTCCTCCTACAATGAGCAGTTCTTC. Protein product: CASSKAGTDSSYNEQFF.

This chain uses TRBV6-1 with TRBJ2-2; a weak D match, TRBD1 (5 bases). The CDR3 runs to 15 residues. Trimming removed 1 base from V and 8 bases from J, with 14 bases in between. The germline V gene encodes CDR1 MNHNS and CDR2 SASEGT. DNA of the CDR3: TGTGCCAGCAGTGAAGAGGTGGCAGGGCTAGGGGAGCTGTTTTTT. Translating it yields CASSEEVAGLGELFF.

CDR3 in amino acids: CASSIDGSRGETQYF. CDR3 nucleotide sequence: TGTGCCAGTAGTATAGATGGTTCCAGGGGAGAGACCCAGTACTTC. The chain couples TRBV19 to TRBJ2-5, with D possibly TRBD1 on 6 matching bases. The CDR3 has 15 residues. The ends were cut back, 0 bases at V and 4 bases at J, with 12 bases in the middle. Germline V gene lookup returns CDR1 LNHDA and CDR2 SQIVND (reference sequence).

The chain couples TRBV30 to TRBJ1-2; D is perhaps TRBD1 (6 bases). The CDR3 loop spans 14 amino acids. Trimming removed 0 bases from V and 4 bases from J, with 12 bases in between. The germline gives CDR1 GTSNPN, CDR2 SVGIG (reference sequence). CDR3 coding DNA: TGTGCCTGGAGTGTTGGAGGGGGGGCCTATGGCTACACCTTC. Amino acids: CAWSVGGGAYGYTF.

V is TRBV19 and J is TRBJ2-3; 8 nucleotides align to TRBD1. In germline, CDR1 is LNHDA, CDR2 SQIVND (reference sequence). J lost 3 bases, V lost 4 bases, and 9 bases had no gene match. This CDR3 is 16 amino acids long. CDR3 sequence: CASSKDRVRLTDTQYF. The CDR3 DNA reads TGTGCCAGTAGTAAGGACAGGGTGAGGCTAACAGATACGCAGTATTTT.

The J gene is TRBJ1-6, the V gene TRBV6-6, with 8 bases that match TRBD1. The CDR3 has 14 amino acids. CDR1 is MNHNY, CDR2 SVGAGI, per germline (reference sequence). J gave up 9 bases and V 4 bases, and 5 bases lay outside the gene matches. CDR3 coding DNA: TGTGCCAGCAGTTTCACAGGGGGGCGTTCACCCCTCCACTTT. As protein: CASSFTGGRSPLHF.

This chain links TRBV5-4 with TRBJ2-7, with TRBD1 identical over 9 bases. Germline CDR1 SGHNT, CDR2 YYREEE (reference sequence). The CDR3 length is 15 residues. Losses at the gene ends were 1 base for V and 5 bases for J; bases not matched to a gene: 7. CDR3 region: CASSLKGQGGDEQYF. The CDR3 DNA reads TGTGCCAGCAGCTTGAAGGGACAGGGAGGGGACGAGCAGTACTTC.

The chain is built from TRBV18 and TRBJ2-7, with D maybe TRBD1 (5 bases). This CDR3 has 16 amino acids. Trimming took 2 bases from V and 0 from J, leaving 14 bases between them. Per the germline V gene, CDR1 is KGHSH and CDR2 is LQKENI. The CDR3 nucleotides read TGTGCCAGCTCACCAACCCCAGGGCAGACCTCCTACGAGCAGTACTTC. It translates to CASSPTPGQTSYEQYF.

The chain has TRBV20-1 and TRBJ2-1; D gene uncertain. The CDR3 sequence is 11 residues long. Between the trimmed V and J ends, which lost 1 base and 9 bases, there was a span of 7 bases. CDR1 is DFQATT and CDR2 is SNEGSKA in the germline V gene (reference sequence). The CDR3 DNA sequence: TGCAGTGCTAGAGGGGGTGGTGAGCAGTTCTTC. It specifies CSARGGGEQFF.

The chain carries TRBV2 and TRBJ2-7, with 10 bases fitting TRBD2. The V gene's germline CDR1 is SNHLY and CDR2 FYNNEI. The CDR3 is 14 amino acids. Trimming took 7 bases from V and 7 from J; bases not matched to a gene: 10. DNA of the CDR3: TGTGCCAGCAACGACCCGGGACTAGCGAGGGAGCAGTACTTC. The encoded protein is CASNDPGLAREQYF.

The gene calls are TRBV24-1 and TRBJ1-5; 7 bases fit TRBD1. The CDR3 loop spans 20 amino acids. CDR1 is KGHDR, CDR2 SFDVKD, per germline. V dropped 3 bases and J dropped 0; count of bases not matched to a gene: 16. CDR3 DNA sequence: TGTGCCACCAGTGATGGGAACAGGGGCCATGGAGATTATAGCAATCAGCCCCAGCATTTT. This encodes CATSDGNRGHGDYSNQPQHF.

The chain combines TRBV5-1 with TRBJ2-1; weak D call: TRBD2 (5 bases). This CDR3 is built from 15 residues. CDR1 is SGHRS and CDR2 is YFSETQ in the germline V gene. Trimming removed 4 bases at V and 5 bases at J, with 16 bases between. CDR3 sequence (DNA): TGCGCCAGCAGCCCCCGCGCCTCGAGGGACAATGAGCAGTTCTTC. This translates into CASSPRASRDNEQFF.

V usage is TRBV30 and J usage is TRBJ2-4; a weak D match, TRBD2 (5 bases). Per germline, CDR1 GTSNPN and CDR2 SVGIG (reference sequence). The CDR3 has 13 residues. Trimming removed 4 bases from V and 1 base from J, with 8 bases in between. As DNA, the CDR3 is TGTGCCTGGACTGGGGAGGCCAAAAACATTCAGTACTTC. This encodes CAWTGEAKNIQYF.

Written as DNA, the CDR3 is TGCAGCGTTAAAACAGGGGGAGCTAATGAAAAACTGTTTTTT. As protein: CSVKTGGANEKLFF. The chain combines TRBV29-1 with TRBJ1-4, with 8 positions matching TRBD1. Germline CDR1 is SQVTM and CDR2 is ANQGSEA. Trimming removed 5 bases from V and 3 bases from J; junction bases left unmatched: 5. This CDR3 is built from 14 residues.

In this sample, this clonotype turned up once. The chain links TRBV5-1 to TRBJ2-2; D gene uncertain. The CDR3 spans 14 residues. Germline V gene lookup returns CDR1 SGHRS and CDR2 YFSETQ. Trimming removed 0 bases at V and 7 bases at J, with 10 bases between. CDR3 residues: CASSLGGFGGELFF. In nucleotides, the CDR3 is TGCGCCAGCAGCTTGGGGGGATTCGGCGGGGAGCTGTTTTTT. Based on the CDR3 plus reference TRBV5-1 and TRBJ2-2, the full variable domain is KAGVTQTPRYLIKTRGQQVTLSCSPISGHRSVSWYQQTPGQGLQFLFEYFSETQRNKGNFPGRFSGRQFSNSRSEMNVSTLELGDSALYLCASSLGGFGGELFFGEGSRLTVL.

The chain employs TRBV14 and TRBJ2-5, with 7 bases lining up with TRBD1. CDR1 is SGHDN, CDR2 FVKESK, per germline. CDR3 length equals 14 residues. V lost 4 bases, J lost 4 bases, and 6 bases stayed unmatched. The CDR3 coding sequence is TGTGCCAGCAGCCCTCTGACAGGGCTAGAGACCCAGTACTTC. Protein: CASSPLTGLETQYF. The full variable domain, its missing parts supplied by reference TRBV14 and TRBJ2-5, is EAGVTQFPSHSVIEKGQTVTLRCDPISGHDNLYWYRRVMGKEIKFLLHFVKESKQDESGMPNNRFLAERTGGTYSTLKVQPAELEDSGVYFCASSPLTGLETQYFGPGTRLLVL.

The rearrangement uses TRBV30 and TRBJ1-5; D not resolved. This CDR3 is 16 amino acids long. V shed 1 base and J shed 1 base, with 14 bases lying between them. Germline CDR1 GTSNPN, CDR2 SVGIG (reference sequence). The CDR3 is CAWSGISGSSNQPQHF. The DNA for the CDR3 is TGTGCCTGGAGTGGGATATCTGGTTCGAGCAATCAGCCCCAGCATTTT. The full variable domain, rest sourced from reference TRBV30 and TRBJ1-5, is SQTIHQWPATLVQPVGSPLSLECTVEGTSNPNLYWYRQAAGRGLQLLFYSVGIGQISSEVPQNLSASRPQDRQFILSSKKLLLSDSGFYLCAWSGISGSSNQPQHFGDGTRLSIL.

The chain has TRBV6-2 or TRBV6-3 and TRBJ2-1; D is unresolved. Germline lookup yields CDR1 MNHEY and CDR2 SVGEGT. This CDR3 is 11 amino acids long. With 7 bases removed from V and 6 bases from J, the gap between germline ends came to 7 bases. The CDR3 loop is CASTIANEQFF. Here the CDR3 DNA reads TGTGCCAGCACTATAGCCAATGAGCAGTTCTTC.

The CDR3 reads CASSPGQGFNEQFF. Written as DNA, the CDR3 is TGTGCCAGCTCACCGGGACAGGGGTTCAATGAGCAGTTCTTC. The V and J genes are TRBV18 and TRBJ2-1; 10 nucleotides match TRBD1. V gave up 3 bases and J gave up 6 bases; unmatched junction bases: 2. The CDR3 has 14 residues. Germline CDR1 is KGHSH and CDR2 is LQKENI.

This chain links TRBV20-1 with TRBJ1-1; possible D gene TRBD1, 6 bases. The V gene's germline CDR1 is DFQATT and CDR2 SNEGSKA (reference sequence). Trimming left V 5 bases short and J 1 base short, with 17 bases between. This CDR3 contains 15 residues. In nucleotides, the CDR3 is TGCAGTGCTTACAGGGTCACTGGACGGAACACTGAAGCTTTCTTT. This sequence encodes CSAYRVTGRNTEAFF.